The TCR beta chain described here comes from a study of T cells in Graves' hyperthyroidism and ophthalmopathy. Researchers amplified the TCR beta CDR3 regions from RNA transcripts. The TCR CDR3 was amplified in a first-round RT-PCR using the HTBI primer set. Via MiXCR, TCRdb re-called the multiplex PCR reads, giving one row per CDR3 protein. The sample contains around 520,000 distinct CDR3 sequences, approximately 15% of which appear only once. This clonotype came up many times. If no ophthalmopathy progression occurred within 18 months, Graves' hyperthyroidism was stable. CDR3 size: 16 residues. The V gene's germline CDR1 is SGHKS and CDR2 YYEKEE (reference sequence). The ends lost 0 bases at V and 6 bases at J; junction bases unmatched: 9.

This receptor was obtained from a woman aged 18-29 years with Graves' hyperthyroidism. What was sequenced was blood. The chain is built from TRBV5-5 and TRBJ1-2; 9 bases fit TRBD1. CDR3 sequence: CASSLERTTGGDGYTF. The CDR3 bases are TGTGCCAGCAGCTTGGAGCGTACCACAGGGGGCGATGGCTACACCTTC. The whole variable domain, remainder taken from reference TRBV5-5 and TRBJ1-2, is DAGVTQSPTHLIKTRGQQVTLRCSPISGHKSVSWYQQVLGQGPQFIFQYYEKEERGRGNFPDRFSARQFPNYSSELNVNALLLGDSALYLCASSLERTTGGDGYTFGSGTRLTVV.